This T cell receptor (beta chain) comes out of a study of CD8 T cells in ankylosing spondylitis. Study outcomes and limitations: Enrichment of disease-linked clones was reportedly significant in matched ankylosing spondylitis synovial fluid. Ankylosing spondylitis blood appeared to carry a characteristic TCR beta motif of 7 or 8 highly homologous variants. CD8+ disease-linked clones were present at relatively low frequencies in blood.

TCRdb recomputed calls from the 5' RACE reads with MiXCR, one row per CDR3 protein. The table includes hundreds of thousands of distinct CDR3 sequences, less than 25% detected once. The ends were cut back, 1 base at V and 7 bases at J, with 8 bases in the middle. The CDR3 is made up of 14 amino acids. Germline values: CDR1 SGHTA, CDR2 FQGTGA. This clonotype showed up just a few times. The antigen is not known. This receptor was taken from a female donor with ankylosing spondylitis or in good health (not recorded which). This chain connects TRBV7-3 to TRBJ1-6; D gene unclear. Sequencing was performed on blood, either unsorted or a sorted T cell fraction (not recorded which). CDR3 sequence: CASSLNPGNSPLHF. CDR3 nucleotide sequence: TGTGCCAGCAGCTTAAATCCCGGGAATTCACCCCTCCACTTT.